Described below is a single TCR beta chain sequence and its context. The Seattle patients, enrolled during active infection, were followed longitudinally. The sample is drawn from a study of blood T cell repertoires in COVID-19. At the level of the study: The samples span acute and convalescent COVID-19 from the United States, Italy and Spain. Sources were T cells, B-cell-depleted T cells, or PBMCs; the material itself was cDNA or gDNA.

Per the germline V gene, CDR1 is SGHRS and CDR2 is YFSETQ. V was shortened by 1 base and J by 0 bases, with 7 bases between the two germline ends. CDR3 size: 15 residues. In the authors' workflow: Estimation of nucleated cell counts relied on the amplification of reference gene primers. Measured with immunoSEQ multiplex PCR; TCRdb has only the in-frame clones, and not every one. The D gene and trimming were derived from the DNA, and the V and J assignments and clone size from that table. The data contain about 170,000 clones, under 90% of them singletons. This chain connects TRBV5-1 to TRBJ2-2, with unresolved D. This TCR came from a woman between 65 and 79 years old with COVID-19, enrolled during active disease. The sequenced sample was peripheral blood. The CDR3 DNA sequence: TGCGCCAGCAGCTTGTATGTCGCGAACACCGGGGAGCTGTTTTTT. Translating gives CASSLYVANTGELFF.